One T cell receptor beta chain is described in this entry. In its sample, this clonotype was seen many times. Its antigen is not yet known. No base qualities exist here, and no much larger clone lies one base off it. This specimen's time point label, per the study, means: newly diagnosed GD, antithyroid drugs for less than 3 months. For both TCR sequencing and RNA sequencing, RNA was extracted from PBMCs using TRIzol. The diagnosis of Graves' disease followed American Thyroid Association guidelines. The patients came from an endocrinology department in Xi'an, China. From each patient, 8 to 10 milliliters of peripheral blood was collected into an EDTA anticoagulant tube. Ficoll Paque Plus density gradient separation was used to isolate PBMCs, and no further T cell sorting was performed. An Agilent 2100 Bioanalyzer and agarose gel were used to assess RNA quality, and a NanoDrop 2000 was used to measure RNA concentration.

These data come from a study of regulatory T cells in long-lasting Graves disease (dated by TCRdb to about 2021). For the wider study: Patients with newly diagnosed Graves' disease had been on antithyroid drugs for under 3 months. Persistent Graves' disease patients were compared with newly diagnosed Graves' disease patients by peripheral blood TCR sequencing and RNA sequencing. The study took place in China and was registered as a clinical trial. A total of roughly 35 samples were covered by TCR sequencing, comprising some 13 persistent and some 20 newly diagnosed Graves' disease patients.

The method behind the library was multiplex PCR. Reads for this sample came from an Illumina HiSeq 4000. To build TCR beta libraries, CDR3 regions were amplified by Arm-PCR using iRepertoire HTBI primers. PCR products were gel purified before sequencing. The original pipeline was this. A total of roughly 65 TRBV and 14 TRBJ segments were identified across samples and were used for gene usage analysis of CDR3 amino acid clonotypes. COPE and FqMerger were used to merge filtered high-quality paired reads into contigs. BLAST was used to align contigs to the IMGT TRBV, TRBD and TRBJ reference genes, and CDR3 was defined following IMGT. Any clonotype with a frequency above 0.1% was classified as a highly expanded clone. Shannon entropy was used to measure repertoire diversity, and the Gini coefficient was used to measure V-J evenness. A clonotype found in more than one individual was treated as public. TCRdb trimmed the raw reads at Q25, called clones with MiXCR and kept productive beta chains. Under each unique CDR3 protein, matching rows form one entry showing the most common genes and DNA. For this entry, the V and J calls and clone size follow TCRdb and not the study's own pipeline. The sample table shows about 610,000 distinct CDR3 sequences, and around 16% are seen once. The ten largest make up approximately 12% of the sample.

The junction shows trimming of 1 base on V and 1 base on J, plus 9 bases between the germline ends. From cysteine to phenylalanine, the CDR3 is 15 amino acids long. Left in the record is the CDR3 DNA by itself, 45 bases read in frame from the first base. According to the germline V gene, CDR1 reads SGHVS and CDR2 reads FQNEAQ. Broader findings and caveats from the paper: Persistent disease showed preferential use of TRBV28, TRBJ1-2 and TRBJ2-5, whereas newly diagnosed disease favored TRBV20-1 and TRBJ2-1. Peripheral blood alone was examined, since thyroid tissue, which constituted the primary lesion, could not be accessed. Only the TCR beta chain was sequenced and analyzed. Compared with newly diagnosed patients, persistent Graves' disease patients had lower TCR Shannon entropy and fewer highly expanded clones, which suggests clonal expansion. A larger number of public clonotypes was shared among persistent patients (approximately 3,000) than among newly diagnosed patients (roughly 980). The small sample size was acknowledged by the authors as a limitation that may reduce accuracy.

These data were likewise used in another study, on T cells in Graves' hyperthyroidism and ophthalmopathy. The second source states: A patient counted as having stable Graves' hyperthyroidism if no progression to ophthalmopathy occurred over 18 months of follow-up. Hyperthyroidism patients were aged 18 to 65 years and newly diagnosed, with disease duration of less than 2 months. The study excluded patients with uncontrolled infections, other autoimmune diseases, pregnancy or lactation. Diagnoses were established on the basis of clinical symptoms, serum thyroxine and TRAb, thyroid ultrasound, and orbital computed tomography. For the first round of RT-PCR on the TCR CDR3, the HTBI primer set was used together with the Qiagen OneStep RT-PCR kit. Most expanded thyroid clonotypes (frequency above 0.001) were also found in blood, which suggests that blood repertoires may mirror thyroid immune responses. In cross-validation, a model built on a 13 V-J signature told ophthalmopathy apart from stable hyperthyroidism with approximately 90% sensitivity and approximately 84% specificity, and in testing the same model reached 80%/75%. During validation, the model predicted progression to ophthalmopathy a median of around six months ahead of onset, with almost 71% sensitivity and roughly 75% specificity. A discovery cohort of approximately 100 patients, about 40 with Graves' ophthalmopathy and about 58 with stable Graves' hyperthyroidism, was used to find distinguishing TCR V-J signatures. An independent validation cohort of under 20 hyperthyroidism patients and some 15 patients who later progressed to ophthalmopathy tested prospective prediction of ophthalmopathy. The 100 discovery patients were divided at random into training and test sets in a 7:3 ratio. Thyroid tissue and blood T-cell repertoires from roughly 6 Graves' hyperthyroidism patients were also compared in the study. After sampling, hyperthyroidism patients received methimazole starting at 30 mg daily, and ophthalmopathy patients received high-dose intravenous methylprednisolone. The libraries were constructed in a second round of multiplex PCR and then size-selected and purified. Libraries were sequenced paired-end with 100 bp reads on an Illumina HiSeq2000. SOAPnuke was used to process the raw data, with reads discarded if the reads contained adapters or uncalled bases, had a mean Phred below 15, or lacked an exact constant-primer or identifier match. COPE v1.2.5 was used to merge high-quality paired reads, and clonotypes were defined as unique nucleotide sequences. MiTCR v1.1 was used to align clonotypes to the IMGT TRBV, TRBD and TRBJ reference segments. The analysis included only V-J combinations with a frequency above 0.0001, which together covered 99% to 99.2% of the repertoires. The TCS score was defined as F50 (clonal expansion) divided by E x V (chaos), with BLOSUM62-based TCRdist calculated between CDR3 peptides within each V-J. Welch's t-statistics and random forest reduced around 510 V-J features to about 12, which were used in a naive Bayes classifier (R e1071). No statistical method was used to set the sample size in advance, and investigators knew the group allocation. TCR Vbeta CDR3 sequencing of 120 to 150 peripheral blood samples (43 ophthalmopathy, about 80 hyperthyroidism and around 17 progressor patients) is reported in the paper.

The sequence derives from a man aged 18 to 30 with Graves disease. Donor details come from another sample of the same person, matched by shared clones. The chain employs TRBV7-8 and TRBJ2-3, and perhaps TRBD2 as D gene, on 5 matching bases. Sequences were derived from peripheral blood mononuclear cells (PBMCs), sampled at new diagnosis, from a patient treated with antithyroid drugs. The CDR3 region: CASSLVEGGTDTQYF. The base sequence is TGTGCCAGCAGCTTAGTCGAGGGAGGCACAGATACGCAGTATTTT. The full variable domain, with segments outside the CDR3 supplied by the reference TRBV7-8 and TRBJ2-3 proteins, appears as GAGVSQSPRYKVAKRGQDVALRCDPISGHVSLFWYQQALGQGPEFLTYFQNEAQLDKSGLPSDRFFAERPEGSVSTLKIQRTQQEDSAVYLCASSLVEGGTDTQYFGPGTRLTVL.